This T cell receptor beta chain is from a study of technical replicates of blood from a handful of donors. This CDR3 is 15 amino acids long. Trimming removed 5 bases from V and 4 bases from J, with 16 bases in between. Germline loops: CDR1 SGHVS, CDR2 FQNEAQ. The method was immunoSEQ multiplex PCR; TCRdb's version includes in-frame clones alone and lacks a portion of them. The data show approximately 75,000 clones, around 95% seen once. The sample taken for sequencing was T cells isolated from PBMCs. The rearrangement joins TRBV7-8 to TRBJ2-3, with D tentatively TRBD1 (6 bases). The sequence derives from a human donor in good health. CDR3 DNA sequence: TGTGCCAGCAGCCCTCTGCATACAGGGTCAGATACGCAGTATTTT. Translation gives CASSPLHTGSDTQYF.